Listed here are 21 T cell receptor beta chains from one sample, sequenced in a study of T cells in Graves' hyperthyroidism and ophthalmopathy. Authors of the study amplified TCR beta CDR3 regions from RNA transcripts. RT-PCR in the first round (using the HTBI primer set) targeted the TCR CDR3. TCRdb reanalysed the multiplex PCR reads using MiXCR and keeps one entry per CDR3 protein. The sample contains around 700,000 distinct CDR3 sequences, roughly 20% of which appear only once. The sample taken for sequencing was blood. Receptor source: a woman between 45 and 65 years old with Graves' hyperthyroidism that later progressed to Graves' ophthalmopathy.

This clonotype was seen more than once but under ten times. The J gene is TRBJ1-1, the V gene TRBV9; 8 bases match TRBD1. In germline, CDR1 is SGDLS, CDR2 YYNGEE. V shed 2 bases and J 1 base; nucleotides not matched to a gene: 4. This CDR3 has 15 amino acids. The CDR3 DNA is TGTGCCAGCAGCGTCCAGGGGGCGACGAACACTGAAGCTTTCTTT. Its translation: CASSVQGATNTEAFF. The complete variable domain, with remaining parts taken from reference TRBV9 and TRBJ1-1, reads DSGVTQTPKHLITATGQRVTLRCSPRSGDLSVYWYQQSLDQGLQFLIQYYNGEERAKGNILERFSAQQFPDLHSELNLSSLELGDSALYFCASSVQGATNTEAFFGQGTRLTVV.

This clonotype was counted many times. This chain's CDR3 is CASSLDPDRGPYEQYF. The CDR3 DNA reads as TGTGCCAGCAGTTTAGACCCGGACAGGGGTCCCTACGAGCAGTACTTC. The chain carries TRBV27 and TRBJ2-7, with 9 bases fitting TRBD1. This CDR3 is 16 amino acids long. Germline V CDR1 and CDR2: MNHEY, SMNVEV (reference sequence). The J segment lost 2 bases and the V segment lost 2 bases, leaving 7 bases of the junction unmatched.

This clonotype came up once. The chain couples TRBV6-2 or TRBV6-3 to TRBJ2-3; unclear D gene. The germline V gene encodes CDR1 MNHEY and CDR2 SVGEGT. Trimming removed 4 bases from V and 1 base from J, with 9 bases in between. This CDR3 has 14 amino acids. CDR3 in amino acids: CASSLRIGTDTQYF. CDR3 DNA sequence: TGTGCCAGCAGTTTACGTATCGGCACAGATACGCAGTATTTT.

This chain connects TRBV7-2 to TRBJ2-4; D ambiguous. The CDR3 loop spans 16 amino acids. In germline, CDR1 is SGHTA, CDR2 FQGNSA. V was shortened by 1 base and J by 0 bases, with 10 bases between the two germline ends. The CDR3 DNA follows: TGTGCCAGCAGCTTAGGAGGTCAGCTAGCCAAAAACATTCAGTACTTC. It codes for CASSLGGQLAKNIQYF.

The chain is built from TRBV20-1 and TRBJ2-7; the D is unclear. Per germline, CDR1 DFQATT and CDR2 SNEGSKA (reference sequence). This CDR3 has 14 residues. V lost 0 bases, J lost 0 bases, and 9 bases lay in between. CDR3 nucleotides: TGCAGTGCTAGAGAGCAGGAACTCTCCTACGAGCAGTACTTC. As protein: CSAREQELSYEQYF.

On this clonotype: A read error may explain this, as a much larger clone is one base away. V is TRBV12-3 or TRBV12-4 and J is TRBJ2-1; D not resolved. CDR3 length: 15 amino acids. The CDR3 nucleotides are TGTGCCAGCAGCTGGCCGGACGCCTTGAACAATGGGCAGTTCTTC. Translating it yields CASSWPDALNNGQFF.

Many counts were recorded for this clonotype. V is TRBV11-3 and J is TRBJ2-2, with a possible D match to TRBD2 (5 bases). V gave up 8 bases and J gave up 3 bases, with 7 bases separating them. The CDR3 is made up of 12 amino acids. Germline-derived CDR1 and CDR2 are SGHNT and YENEEA. Here the CDR3 DNA reads TGTGCCAGCCAGAGGGACACCGGGGAGCTGTTTTTT. Translating it yields CASQRDTGELFF.

This clonotype was found once. V usage is TRBV5-1 and J usage is TRBJ2-3; D remains unclear. The CDR3 loop spans 16 amino acids. The germline V gene encodes CDR1 SGHRS and CDR2 YFSETQ. V lost 4 bases, J lost 4 bases, and 19 bases lay in between. The CDR3 sequence is CASSETSPAVSDTQYF. CDR3 coding DNA: TGCGCCAGCAGCGAAACTTCCCCCGCGGTCTCAGATACGCAGTATTTT. Based on the CDR3 plus reference TRBV5-1 and TRBJ2-3, the full variable domain is KAGVTQTPRYLIKTRGQQVTLSCSPISGHRSVSWYQQTPGQGLQFLFEYFSETQRNKGNFPGRFSGRQFSNSRSEMNVSTLELGDSALYLCASSETSPAVSDTQYFGPGTRLTVL.

This clonotype turned up a few times. The chain is built from TRBV29-1 and TRBJ2-2; possibly TRBD2 for D (6 bases). The CDR3 has 13 residues. Trimming took 7 bases from V and 10 from J, leaving 19 bases between them. Germline loops: CDR1 SQVTM, CDR2 ANQGSEA. CDR3 bases: TGCAGCGGTAAACAGTGGTCTAGCGAGGAGCTGTTTTTT. It encodes CSGKQWSSEELFF.

As concerns this clonotype: A single base separates this from a much larger clone, so it may be a read error. The chain has TRBV2 and TRBJ1-5; D is possibly TRBD1 (6 bases). The CDR3 totals 16 residues. Trimming left V 6 bases short and J 5 bases short, with 20 bases between. CDR1 SNHLY and CDR2 FYNNEI come from the germline V gene. The CDR3 spells CASRDPGHGEDQPQHF. The CDR3 bases are TGTGCCAGCAGGGATCCGGGACACGGGGAGGATCAGCCCCAGCATTTT.

This clonotype was observed a few times. The rearrangement uses TRBV28 and TRBJ2-2; 11 nucleotides agree with TRBD1. The CDR3 consists of 16 residues. CDR1 and CDR2 from the germline V gene are MDHEN and SYDVKM. With 4 bases clipped from V and 6 bases from J, the junction kept 7 bases outside the gene matches. Here the CDR3 DNA reads TGTGCCAGCAGTTCTTCAGGACAGGGGGCCGCCGGGGAGCTGTTTTTT. This sequence encodes CASSSSGQGAAGELFF.

This clonotype was counted at least ten times. This rearrangement joins TRBV20-1 to TRBJ1-5; D gene uncertain. This CDR3 contains 14 residues. V was pared by 2 bases and J by 3 bases, with 11 bases between. Germline CDR1 and CDR2: DFQATT and SNEGSKA (reference sequence). CDR3: CSARPEEFNQPQHF. DNA of the CDR3: TGCAGTGCTAGACCGGAGGAGTTCAATCAGCCCCAGCATTTT.

There are a few counts of this clonotype. The chain employs TRBV4-1 and TRBJ2-7; D is possibly TRBD1 (6 bases). The CDR3 is 14 amino acids. CDR1 and CDR2 from the germline V gene are MGHRA and YSYEKL. With 0 bases removed from V and 3 bases from J, the gap between germline ends came to 9 bases. The CDR3 region is CASSQELQGYEQYF. DNA for the CDR3: TGCGCCAGCAGCCAAGAGTTACAGGGCTACGAGCAGTACTTC.

This clonotype was seen only a few times. No conserved phenylalanine or tryptophan is present at the end of the CDR3, so a read error is the likely explanation. The chain combines TRBV20-1 with TRBJ1-5; 7 bases fit TRBD1. V gave up 4 bases and J gave up 4 bases; unmatched junction bases: 4. This CDR3 contains 13 residues. CDR1 and CDR2 from the germline V gene are DFQATT and SNEGSKA (reference sequence). The CDR3 sequence: CSATSTGNQPQHL. CDR3 nucleotide sequence: TGCAGTGCTACATCGACAGGGAATCAGCCCCAGCATCTT.

This clonotype was seen repeatedly, ten times or more. The gene calls are TRBV20-1 and TRBJ2-7; 7 bases are a match to TRBD1. Per the germline V gene, CDR1 is DFQATT and CDR2 is SNEGSKA (reference sequence). The CDR3 covers 14 residues. V was clipped by 1 base and J by 4 bases; unmatched bases: 7. The CDR3 DNA reads as TGCAGTGCTAGAGTGTTACAGGGGCTTTACGAGCAGTACTTC. It codes for CSARVLQGLYEQYF.

The V call is TRBV4-2, the J call TRBJ2-2, with TRBD2 identical over 7 bases. The CDR3 consists of 16 residues. Germline V gene lookup returns CDR1 LGHNA and CDR2 YNFKEQ. The V and J ends lost 2 bases and 7 bases, in that order; junction bases with no gene match: 10. CDR3 sequence reads: CASSQPRDYQRGELFF. The CDR3 region has the DNA TGTGCCAGCAGCCAACCTAGGGACTACCAGCGCGGGGAGCTGTTTTTT.

There are many counts of this clonotype. The chain combines TRBV2 with TRBJ2-1, with 13 bases aligning to TRBD2. The length of the CDR3 is 16 residues. Germline V lookup: CDR1 SNHLY, CDR2 FYNNEI. V lost 6 bases to trimming and J lost 2 bases; unmatched junction nucleotides: 4. The CDR3 DNA reads as TGTGCCAGCAGGGTTGGGACTAGCGGGACCTACAATGAGCAGTTCTTC. It codes for CASRVGTSGTYNEQFF.

Comments on this clonotype: Possible read error: a much larger clone is one base away. The chain employs TRBV20-1 and TRBJ2-1, with 8 bases matching TRBD1. CDR1 DFQATT and CDR2 SNEGSKA come from the germline V gene (reference sequence). V trimming: 5 bases; J trimming: 11 bases; junction bases outside the gene matches: 14. The length of the CDR3 is 14 residues. CDR3 nucleotide sequence: TGCAGTGCTCGTCATACAGGGGGATACGATAAGCAGTTCTTC. Its translation: CSARHTGGYDKQFF.

This clonotype was seen many times. The chain has TRBV20-1 and TRBJ1-5; unclear D gene. In germline, CDR1 is DFQATT, CDR2 SNEGSKA (reference sequence). This CDR3 region has 13 residues. With 2 bases removed from V and 5 bases from J, the gap between germline ends came to 10 bases. Written as DNA, the CDR3 is TGCAGTGCTAGACCCTCAGGCGATCAGCCCCAGCATTTT. Translating it yields CSARPSGDQPQHF.

The chain uses TRBV20-1 and TRBJ2-5; 8 positions match TRBD2. V trimming: 8 bases; J trimming: 1 base; junction bases outside the gene matches: 9. The CDR3 totals 14 residues. Looked up from germline, CDR1 is DFQATT and CDR2 is SNEGSKA (reference sequence). The CDR3 protein is CSPGGGAVQETQYF. The CDR3 DNA is TGCAGTCCCGGGGGGGGGGCCGTCCAAGAGACCCAGTACTTC.

The rearrangement links TRBV7-9 to TRBJ1-5; D unclear. The germline V gene encodes CDR1 SEHNR and CDR2 FQNEAQ (reference sequence). Trimming removed 1 base at V and 4 bases at J, with 14 bases between. This CDR3 has 16 residues. CDR3 bases: TGTGCCAGCAGCTTAGTCCTCCCAGGAACTAATCAGCCCCAGCATTTT. Protein product: CASSLVLPGTNQPQHF.